These 10 T cell receptor beta chains originate from one sample sequenced in a study of T cell changes during pregnancy in multiple sclerosis. Assay: immunoSEQ multiplex PCR; the TCRdb copy retains only in-frame clones and omits some. The sample has 100,000 or so clones, approximately 94% seen once. Material: peripheral blood, obtained before pregnancy. All receptors come from a female donor with multiple sclerosis, enrolled in a pregnancy study.

The chain employs TRBV18 and TRBJ1-1; D remains ambiguous. The CDR3 covers 14 residues. Trimming cost V 3 bases and J 6 bases, with 14 bases left between them. The germline gives CDR1 KGHSH, CDR2 LQKENI. In nucleotides, the CDR3 is TGTGCCAGCTCACCCAAACGGGCCGGGGCTGAAGCTTTCTTT. The encoded protein is CASSPKRAGAEAFF.

The chain has TRBV19 and TRBJ2-4, with TRBD1 matching 8 bases. This CDR3 has 15 amino acids. V lost 1 base, J lost 3 bases, and 2 bases stayed unmatched. The germline CDR1 and CDR2 sequences are LNHDA and SQIVND (reference sequence). The CDR3 loop reads CASSIGGTGKNIQYF. The CDR3 DNA reads TGTGCCAGTAGTATAGGAGGGACAGGCAAAAACATTCAGTACTTC.

This clone was seen a few times. The chain has TRBV19 and TRBJ2-1, with 7 bases that match TRBD1. The V gene's germline CDR1 is LNHDA and CDR2 SQIVND (reference sequence). J gave up 5 bases and V 5 bases, and 12 bases lay outside the gene matches. This CDR3 contains 16 residues. CDR3 sequence reads: CASSPRKPGQNNEQFF. For the CDR3, the DNA is TGTGCCAGTAGTCCGCGAAAACCGGGACAGAACAATGAGCAGTTCTTC.

Only one count was recorded for this clone. The genes are TRBV5-1 and TRBJ2-1; D may be TRBD2 (6 bases). V was trimmed by 2 bases and J by 2 bases, leaving 11 bases between them. This CDR3 has 15 residues. The germline V gene has CDR1 SGHRS and CDR2 YFSETQ. The CDR3 sequence is CASSFPRGAYNEQFF. The CDR3 DNA reads as TGCGCCAGCAGCTTCCCGCGGGGTGCCTACAATGAGCAGTTCTTC. The whole variable domain, filled in from reference TRBV5-1 and TRBJ2-1, reads KAGVTQTPRYLIKTRGQQVTLSCSPISGHRSVSWYQQTPGQGLQFLFEYFSETQRNKGNFPGRFSGRQFSNSRSEMNVSTLELGDSALYLCASSFPRGAYNEQFFGPGTRLTVL.

This clone has more than one count but fewer than ten. The J gene is TRBJ1-1, the V gene TRBV30; no clear D gene. Germline V gene lookup returns CDR1 GTSNPN and CDR2 SVGIG (reference sequence). The CDR3 extends over 14 amino acids. V was cut by 3 bases and J by 5 bases, with 16 bases left in between. DNA for the CDR3: TGTGCCTGGAGCCCGCGTCAATTGTCAACTGAAGCTTTCTTT. This gives the protein CAWSPRQLSTEAFF. The complete variable domain, with remaining parts taken from reference TRBV30 and TRBJ1-1, reads SQTIHQWPATLVQPVGSPLSLECTVEGTSNPNLYWYRQAAGRGLQLLFYSVGIGQISSEVPQNLSASRPQDRQFILSSKKLLLSDSGFYLCAWSPRQLSTEAFFGQGTRLTVV.

This chain uses TRBV27 with TRBJ2-1; possibly TRBD1 for D (6 bases). Germline V gene sequence: CDR1 MNHEY, CDR2 SMNVEV (reference sequence). The V end lost 3 bases, the J end lost 0 bases, and 9 bases lay between the germline ends. CDR3 length: 15 amino acids. The CDR3 reads CASSFLGGSYNEQFF. In nucleotides, the CDR3 is TGTGCCAGCAGTTTCCTAGGGGGCTCCTACAATGAGCAGTTCTTC.

This clone was counted once. The chain recombines TRBV5-1 with TRBJ2-1, with D possibly matching TRBD2 (5 bases). Per the germline V gene, CDR1 is SGHRS and CDR2 is YFSETQ. This CDR3 is 15 amino acids long. The ends were cut back, 2 bases at V and 4 bases at J, with 13 bases in the middle. CDR3 region: CASSLRVGVYNEQFF. CDR3 bases: TGCGCCAGCAGCTTACGGGTCGGGGTTTACAATGAGCAGTTCTTC.

This clone occurred once. This chain uses TRBV27 with TRBJ2-3, with 13 bases fitting TRBD2. The CDR3 consists of 17 residues. CDR1 and CDR2 from the germline V gene are MNHEY and SMNVEV (reference sequence). The trim removed 3 bases at V and 1 base at J, leaving 4 bases unmatched. CDR3 loop: CASSFGGLAGGTDTQYF. The DNA for the CDR3 is TGTGCCAGCAGTTTTGGAGGACTAGCGGGAGGCACAGATACGCAGTATTTT.

This clone was found once. V usage is TRBV5-1 and J usage is TRBJ2-4; TRBD2 matches 9 bases. V shed 0 bases and J 8 bases; nucleotides not matched to a gene: 6. CDR3 size: 15 residues. CDR1 is SGHRS and CDR2 is YFSETQ in the germline V gene. The CDR3 nucleotides are TGCGCCAGCAGCTTGGTGGGACTAGCTTCGGACATTCAGTACTTC. Amino acid sequence: CASSLVGLASDIQYF.

Comment on this clone: One end of the junction is discordant with germline, which a read error may explain. The genes are TRBV5-4 and TRBJ1-2; D might be TRBD1 (6 bases). Germline-derived CDR1 and CDR2 are SGHNT and YYREEE (reference sequence). This CDR3 spans 14 amino acids. The CDR3 sequence: CASSLGGGAFNDLF. The CDR3 DNA follows: TGTGCCAGCAGCTTAGGGGGGGGCGCTTTCAACGATCTCTTC. The entire variable domain, with the rest obtained from reference TRBV5-4 and TRBJ1-2, is as follows: ETGVTQSPTHLIKTRGQQVTLRCSSQSGHNTVSWYQQALGQGPQFIFQYYREEENGRGNFPPRFSGLQFPNYSSELNVNALELDDSALYLCASSLGGGAFNDLFGSGTRLTVV.